This is a list of T cell receptor beta chains from one sample in a study of blood T cell repertoires in COVID-19. Using immunoSEQ multiplex PCR, the repertoire was profiled, and TCRdb retains in-frame clones only, with some absent. The table has about 160,000 clones, around 84% seen once. Sequenced material: PBMCs or T cells enriched from blood (not recorded which). The receptors stem from a man aged 40-55 years who had recovered from COVID-19. Both conserved end residues are part of each CDR3. Size is omitted from some rows. Given values are once, few, many or a class for expanded clones.

J gene	CDR3 length	clone size	V gene	CDR3 protein
TRBJ1-2	16	.	TRBV5-1	CASSLQGQGTDYGYTF
TRBJ2-6	20	.	TRBV24-1	CATPRETSGGPISGANVLTF
TRBJ1-6	16	.	TRBV11-2	CASSLDGGSYNSPLHF
TRBJ1-2	13	once	TRBV18	CASSPPGNYGYTF
TRBJ1-1	13	.	TRBV12-5	CASGMTGATEAFF
TRBJ1-2	14	once	TRBV25-1	CASSDTGGGYGYTF
TRBJ1-1	15	few	TRBV12-5	CASGSTGQKNTEAFF
TRBJ2-3	14	.	TRBV9	CASSATYFTDTQYF
TRBJ1-6	17	.	TRBV7-6	CASSQTQGASYNSPLHF
TRBJ2-7	17	.	TRBV5-5	CASSLSLIKQGIYEQYF
TRBJ1-2	14	.	TRBV19	CASSVNPGGPGYTF
TRBJ2-3	12	few	TRBV19	CASSMYTDTQYF
TRBJ1-2	14	.	TRBV6-1	CASSETGQGGGYTF
TRBJ1-1	13	.	TRBV29-1	CSARGQMNTEAFF
TRBJ1-2	16	once	TRBV5-6	CASSPPPTGFDYGYTF
TRBJ2-2	15	.	TRBV18	CATEQSEAGTGELFF
TRBJ1-1	16	.	TRBV18	CASSPLPGGLNTEAFF
TRBJ2-4	15	.	TRBV19	CASSATGGGGNIQYF
TRBJ1-2	16	.	TRBV25-1	CASSPRADNPGHGYTF
TRBJ2-3	14	.	TRBV9	CASSVGQFTDTQYF
TRBJ2-5	16	.	TRBV11-2	CASSLQGAGLQETQYF
TRBJ2-5	15	.	TRBV24-1	CATSAGKFSQETQYF
TRBJ1-5	15	.	TRBV18	CASSPIQGVNQPQHF
TRBJ1-6	14	once	TRBV7-9	CASSLGQEDSPLHF
TRBJ2-3	16	.	TRBV11-3	CASSPSGWRGTDTQYF
TRBJ2-6	15	.	TRBV19	CASKPTDSGANVLTF
TRBJ1-5	14	.	TRBV19	CASSIDHRGQPQHF
TRBJ2-4	16	.	TRBV18	CASSPQGRGAKNIQYF
TRBJ1-2	13	.	TRBV7-2	CASSPGQHYGYTF
TRBJ2-1	13	.	TRBV2	CAHLAGSYNEQFF
TRBJ1-4	16	.	TRBV18	CASSRGHDWSSEKLFF
TRBJ2-3	12	.	TRBV15	CATSREASTQYF
TRBJ1-2	12	few	TRBV29-1	CSVDWGDAGYTF
TRBJ2-5	13	.	TRBV2	CARRTSGAETQYF
TRBJ1-3	15	.	TRBV4-1	CASSYSTGQGNTIYF
TRBJ1-2	15	.	TRBV21-1	CASTKQVAGGYGYTF
TRBJ1-2	12	few	TRBV30	CAWMEGGYGYTF
TRBJ1-4	13	.	TRBV19	CASSITQRQKLFF
TRBJ1-4	15	.	TRBV6-5	CASSYRKGMGEKLFF
TRBJ2-5	14	.	TRBV7-2	CASSLEFLRETQYF
TRBJ1-6	17	.	TRBV5-5	CASSQEPGQGANSPLHF
TRBJ2-1	12	once	TRBV6-5	CASRAGDNEQFF
TRBJ1-5	13	.	TRBV27	CASSTGTNQPQHF
TRBJ2-1	15	.	TRBV5-1	CASSFRTGQYNEQFF
TRBJ1-6	15	.	TRBV4-1	CASTRDISYNSPLHF
TRBJ2-7	13	.	TRBV9	CASSDTGGGKQYF
TRBJ1-2	14	.	TRBV2	CASSAPAAPWGYTF
TRBJ2-3	14	.	TRBV11-3	CANSLDQRAYTQYF